These 5 T cell receptor beta chains originate from one sample sequenced in a study of response to subunit inactivated influenza vaccine. A single record per CDR3 protein comes from TCRdb applying MiXCR to the RT-PCR reads. The data show just under 550,000 distinct CDR3 sequences, roughly 25% seen once. These data also featured in a second study, about T cells expressing NK-cell markers. That paper states: UMIs were included in TCR beta cDNA generated by 5'RACE template switching.

The starting material was CD4+ T cells sorted from PBMCs, obtained roughly 12 days after vaccination. All receptors derive from a man between 50 and 59 years old who received an inactivated influenza vaccine.

V usage is TRBV27 and J usage is TRBJ2-1; 11 bases align to TRBD2. With 4 bases clipped from V and 2 bases from J, the junction kept 16 bases outside the gene matches. The germline CDR1 and CDR2 sequences are MNHEY and SMNVEV (reference sequence). The CDR3 is 20 residues long. The CDR3 region is CASSSPGSLAGGRTYNEQFF. The CDR3 DNA follows: TGTGCCAGCAGTTCTCCAGGGTCGCTAGCGGGAGGTAGGACCTACAATGAGCAGTTCTTC.

The V and J genes are TRBV5-5 and TRBJ2-7, with 10 bases aligning to TRBD2. Germline V gene lookup returns CDR1 SGHKS and CDR2 YYEKEE (reference sequence). The V gene end was trimmed by 3 bases and the J gene end by 3 bases; junction bases not matched to a gene: 9. There are 16 residues in the CDR3. CDR3 bases: TGTGCCAGCAGCTGGGGGCTAGCGGGGGACATCTACGAGCAGTACTTC. This encodes CASSWGLAGDIYEQYF.

This clonotype was observed a few times. The chain carries TRBV5-1 and TRBJ2-6; TRBD1 matches 11 bases. Germline CDR1 reads SGHRS; CDR2 reads YFSETQ. V lost 2 bases to trimming and J lost 1 base; unmatched junction nucleotides: 11. The CDR3 loop spans 20 amino acids. CDR3 in amino acids: CASSLLMTGTGGSGANVLTF. The DNA of the CDR3 is TGCGCCAGCAGCTTACTAATGACCGGGACAGGGGGATCTGGGGCCAACGTCCTGACTTTC.

This sequence joins TRBV10-3 and TRBJ2-1; 8 nucleotides line up with TRBD1. Losses at the gene ends were 3 bases for V and 1 base for J; bases not matched to a gene: 17. CDR1 is ENHRY and CDR2 is SYGVKD in the germline V gene. The length of the CDR3 is 20 residues. In DNA, the CDR3 is TGTGCCATCAGTGACCCGGACAGGGCAGGGAGAAGTAGTTCCTACAATGAGCAGTTCTTC. Amino acids: CAISDPDRAGRSSSYNEQFF.

This rearrangement joins TRBV12-3 or TRBV12-4 to TRBJ1-3; the D is unclear. The V end was cut by 5 bases, the J end by 8 bases, with 7 bases between. CDR3 length equals 11 residues. This CDR3 is CASSPTHTIYF. CDR3 nucleotides: TGTGCCAGCAGTCCGACCCACACCATATATTTT.